These 20 T cell receptor beta chains were all obtained from the same sample, sequenced in a study of blood T cell repertoires in COVID-19. Libraries were prepared by immunoSEQ multiplex PCR; TCRdb keeps only in-frame clonotypes and omits some of them. The sample has a few hundred thousand clones; 86% are singletons. Sequencing was carried out using peripheral blood. The receptors were sampled from a man aged 80 or over with acute or convalescent COVID-19.

This clone was counted ten times or more. The rearrangement links TRBV4-2 to TRBJ1-6; TRBD1 matches 9 bases. Germline CDR1 and CDR2: LGHNA and YNFKEQ. The CDR3 extends over 16 amino acids. The V gene end was trimmed by 3 bases and the J gene end by 9 bases; junction bases not matched to a gene: 9. CDR3 nucleotides: TGTGCCAGCAGCCAGGGTTATGAGACAGGGGGTTCACCCCTCCACTTT. Its protein is CASSQGYETGGSPLHF.

This chain uses TRBV2 with TRBJ2-7; TRBD2 is a possible D gene (5 bases). Trimming took off 4 bases at V and 7 bases at J, with 14 bases between the two ends. The germline V gene has CDR1 SNHLY and CDR2 FYNNEI. The CDR3 length is 13 residues. CDR3 amino acids: CASSATITGEQYF. In DNA form, the CDR3 reads TGTGCCAGCAGTGCGACGATCACGGGGGAGCAGTACTTC.

For this clone: The germline gene is not matched at one end of the junction; a read error may be the cause. The chain combines TRBV7-7 with TRBJ2-1; 10 nucleotides match TRBD2. The germline gives CDR1 SSHAT, CDR2 FNYEAQ (reference sequence). The CDR3 has 15 amino acids. The CDR3 loop reads CASSPRTSGDNEQFF. The CDR3 coding sequence is TGTGCTAGCAGCCCTAGGACTAGCGGCGACAATGAGCAGTTCTTC.

V gene TRBV5-1 combines with J gene TRBJ2-1, with 8 bases lining up with TRBD1. The CDR3 totals 15 residues. J lost 2 bases, V lost 3 bases, and 4 bases had no gene match. The germline CDR1 and CDR2 sequences are SGHRS and YFSETQ. The CDR3 region is CASSSGQVTYNEQFF. CDR3 sequence (DNA): TGCGCCAGCAGCTCGGGACAGGTTACCTACAATGAGCAGTTCTTC. Based on the CDR3 plus reference TRBV5-1 and TRBJ2-1, the full variable domain is KAGVTQTPRYLIKTRGQQVTLSCSPISGHRSVSWYQQTPGQGLQFLFEYFSETQRNKGNFPGRFSGRQFSNSRSEMNVSTLELGDSALYLCASSSGQVTYNEQFFGPGTRLTVL.

This rearrangement joins TRBV9 to TRBJ1-1; TRBD1 matches 7 bases. Germline V gives CDR1 SGDLS, CDR2 YYNGEE. V lost 5 bases to trimming and J lost 7 bases; unmatched junction nucleotides: 8. This CDR3 is 13 amino acids long. This CDR3 is CASRLVGQFEAFF. The CDR3 DNA sequence: TGTGCCAGCAGACTAGTGGGACAGTTTGAAGCTTTCTTT.

V gene TRBV28 combines with J gene TRBJ1-2, with 9 bases that match TRBD1. With V trimmed by 6 bases and J by 8 bases, 4 bases remained unmatched. Per germline, CDR1 MDHEN and CDR2 SYDVKM. The CDR3 runs 12 residues. The CDR3 bases are TGTGCCAGCAGCTACGGGACAGGGGGCTACACCTTC. Amino acids: CASSYGTGGYTF.

The CDR3 region is CASSKEAHGSGELFF. For the CDR3, the DNA is TGCGCCAGCAGTAAGGAGGCCCACGGCTCTGGCGAGCTGTTTTTT. The chain has TRBV4-1 and TRBJ2-2; D is perhaps TRBD2 (5 bases). This CDR3 spans 15 amino acids. The germline V gene encodes CDR1 MGHRA and CDR2 YSYEKL. The V and J ends lost 6 bases and 11 bases respectively, with 22 bases between them.

The V gene is TRBV15, the J gene TRBJ2-1; D may be TRBD2 (5 bases). The CDR3 loop spans 13 amino acids. CDR1 LNHNV and CDR2 YYDKDF come from the germline V gene (reference sequence). V was trimmed by 5 bases and J by 4 bases, leaving 9 bases between them. The CDR3 nucleotides read TGTGCCACCAGCCCAGCGGCATACAATGAGCAGTTCTTC. This encodes CATSPAAYNEQFF.

This chain links TRBV6-5 with TRBJ2-7, with 12 bases that match TRBD1. V trimming: 2 bases; J trimming: 4 bases; junction bases outside the gene matches: 3. The germline V gene encodes CDR1 MNHEY and CDR2 SVGAGI. The CDR3 has 15 amino acids. CDR3 coding DNA: TGTGCCAGCAGTTACCGGGACAGGGGGCTTTACGAGCAGTACTTC. Protein product: CASSYRDRGLYEQYF.

The V call is TRBV28, the J call TRBJ2-7; 7 nucleotides align to TRBD1. This CDR3 contains 14 residues. The junction had 6 bases not matched to a gene; V was cut back by 5 bases and J by 2 bases. CDR1 is MDHEN, CDR2 SYDVKM, per germline. In DNA, the CDR3 is TGTGCCAGCAGTCGGACAGGACCTACCTACGAGCAGTACTTC. Its protein product is CASSRTGPTYEQYF.

This clone occurred once. This chain links TRBV13 with TRBJ2-2, with TRBD1 matching 11 bases. CDR1 is PRHDT and CDR2 is FYEKMQ in the germline V gene (reference sequence). V lost 5 bases to trimming and J lost 7 bases; unmatched junction nucleotides: 3. The CDR3 contains 14 residues. The CDR3 loop is CASSKDRGHGELFF. Written as DNA, the CDR3 is TGTGCCAGCAGCAAGGACAGGGGGCACGGGGAGCTGTTTTTT.

The V call is TRBV6-2 or TRBV6-3, the J call TRBJ1-1; 7 nucleotides agree with TRBD1. Germline V gene data show CDR1 as MNHEY and CDR2 as SVGEGT. The CDR3 totals 18 residues. After removal of 2 bases from V and 5 bases from J, the junction contained 17 bases not matched to a gene. CDR3 protein: CASSYADRMWTQGTEAFF. In nucleotides, the CDR3 is TGTGCCAGCAGTTACGCGGACAGGATGTGGACCCAGGGAACTGAAGCTTTCTTT.

The rearrangement joins TRBV7-9 to TRBJ1-6; D is uncertain. The CDR3 is made up of 15 amino acids. With 0 bases removed from V and 9 bases from J, the gap between germline ends came to 12 bases. Germline V CDR1 and CDR2: SEHNR, FQNEAQ (reference sequence). The CDR3 is CASSLAVSDSSPLHF. CDR3 nucleotide sequence: TGTGCCAGCAGCTTAGCCGTGTCGGACTCTTCACCCCTCCACTTT.

This clone was observed a few times. V is TRBV4-1 and J is TRBJ1-2, with TRBD1 matching over 8 bases. The CDR3 extends over 14 amino acids. V lost 2 bases and J lost 5; bases outside the gene matches: 4. Germline V gene data show CDR1 as MGHRA and CDR2 as YSYEKL. CDR3 DNA sequence: TGCGCCAGCAGCCAAACCGGACAGGGATATGGCTACACCTTC. Protein product: CASSQTGQGYGYTF.

This rearrangement joins TRBV5-6 to TRBJ2-2; TRBD2 agrees at 9 bases. Germline V CDR1 and CDR2: SGHDT, YYEEEE. The CDR3 is made up of 16 amino acids. The V gene end was trimmed by 4 bases and the J gene end by 0 bases; junction bases not matched to a gene: 4. CDR3 sequence reads: CASSPGLASNTGELFF. CDR3 in DNA: TGTGCCAGCAGCCCAGGACTAGCGTCGAACACCGGGGAGCTGTTTTTT.

This chain links TRBV6-5 with TRBJ2-3; D unresolved. Germline V gene lookup returns CDR1 MNHEY and CDR2 SVGAGI. The CDR3 spans 12 residues. V was pared by 5 bases and J by 2 bases, with 5 bases between. CDR3 amino acids: CASSTDTDTQYF. Written as DNA, the CDR3 is TGTGCCAGCAGTACAGACACAGATACGCAGTATTTT.

CDR3: CASSQDQWGGVTDTQYF. The CDR3 region has the DNA TGCGCCAGCAGCCAAGATCAATGGGGGGGCGTGACAGATACGCAGTATTTT. This chain connects TRBV4-3 to TRBJ2-3, with D tentatively TRBD2 (7 bases). Germline CDR1 LGHNA, CDR2 YSLEER. The CDR3 totals 17 residues. The ends were cut back, 0 bases at V and 3 bases at J, with 16 bases in the middle.

The chain employs TRBV4-2 and TRBJ1-4; D might be TRBD1 (5 bases). The CDR3 extends over 17 amino acids. Germline V gives CDR1 LGHNA, CDR2 YNFKEQ. The V gene lost 0 bases and the J gene lost 8 bases, with 19 bases spanning the gap. CDR3 amino acids: CASSQEVRARVMEKLFF. The CDR3 DNA is TGTGCCAGCAGCCAAGAGGTCAGGGCCAGGGTGATGGAAAAACTGTTTTTT.

This chain links TRBV6-6 with TRBJ1-3, with 7 nucleotides matching TRBD1. Losses at the gene ends were 2 bases for V and 0 bases for J; bases not matched to a gene: 1. The CDR3 spans 15 residues. Germline CDR1 MNHNY, CDR2 SVGAGI (reference sequence). The CDR3 bases are TGTGCCAGCAGTTACGGGGACAGCTCTGGAAACACCATATATTTT. This encodes CASSYGDSSGNTIYF.

Concerning this clone: The identical CDR3 is also encoded by other nucleotide sequences in the sample. The gene calls are TRBV6-5 and TRBJ1-1, with no clear D. V was trimmed by 6 bases and J by 0 bases, leaving 5 bases between them. Germline CDR1 MNHEY, CDR2 SVGAGI. This CDR3 spans 12 amino acids. The CDR3 DNA reads TGTGCCAGCAGCACAGTGAACACTGAAGCTTTCTTT. Amino acid sequence: CASSTVNTEAFF.